The 17 T cell receptor beta chains below come from one sample, sequenced in a study of T cell responses to AZD1222 COVID-19 vaccine. The repertoire was sequenced with immunoSEQ multiplex PCR; TCRdb's copy has only in-frame clones and lacks some. The data hold 120,000 to 150,000 clones, with roughly 90% observed a single time. Material: peripheral blood, obtained on day 0 of AZD1222 vaccination. The source of these receptors is an adult in good health.

The rearrangement joins TRBV5-5 to TRBJ1-5; D is unclear. Trimming shortened V by 5 bases and J by 6 bases, and 12 bases separated the two germline ends. CDR1 is SGHKS and CDR2 is YYEKEE in the germline V gene (reference sequence). This CDR3 has 13 amino acids. CDR3 bases: TGTGCCAGCAGTCTCGGGGATAGTCAGCCCCAGCATTTT. As protein: CASSLGDSQPQHF.

The chain has TRBV7-3 and TRBJ2-7; 8 positions agree with TRBD1. The CDR3 has 13 amino acids. In germline, CDR1 is SGHTA, CDR2 FQGTGA. The V gene end was trimmed by 5 bases and the J gene end by 3 bases; junction bases not matched to a gene: 3. The CDR3 DNA sequence: TGTGCCAGCAGCCCTGGGACAGGCTACGAGCAGTACTTC. This translates into CASSPGTGYEQYF.

The chain recombines TRBV4-1 with TRBJ1-6; D possibly corresponds to TRBD1 (5 bases). Germline V gives CDR1 MGHRA, CDR2 YSYEKL. The CDR3 loop spans 15 amino acids. Trimming took off 0 bases at V and 9 bases at J, with 12 bases between the two ends. CDR3 bases: TGCGCCAGCAGCCAAGATGGGAGGGGTTCTTCACCCCTCCACTTT. Encoded protein: CASSQDGRGSSPLHF.

This clone was recorded a few times. This chain uses TRBV7-2 with TRBJ1-1; tentative D call: TRBD1 (5 bases). Germline lookup yields CDR1 SGHTA and CDR2 FQGNSA. With 3 bases removed from V and 4 bases from J, the gap between germline ends came to 15 bases. The CDR3 runs 15 residues. CDR3 residues: CASSFGGPRGTEAFF. CDR3 bases: TGTGCCAGCAGCTTTGGGGGACCGCGTGGCACTGAAGCTTTCTTT.

V usage is TRBV19 and J usage is TRBJ2-1; 9 nucleotides match TRBD1. Germline V gene data show CDR1 as LNHDA and CDR2 as SQIVND (reference sequence). The ends lost 4 bases at V and 0 bases at J; junction bases unmatched: 1. The CDR3 runs 15 residues. This CDR3 reads CASSKDRGSYNEQFF. In DNA form, the CDR3 reads TGTGCCAGTAGTAAGGACAGGGGCTCCTACAATGAGCAGTTCTTC.

The gene calls are TRBV7-3 and TRBJ2-7; D possibly corresponds to TRBD2 (5 bases). The CDR3 sequence is 15 residues long. CDR1 SGHTA and CDR2 FQGTGA come from the germline V gene. The ends were cut back, 0 bases at V and 0 bases at J, with 9 bases in the middle. The CDR3 is CASSLTRGPSYEQYF. CDR3 in DNA: TGTGCCAGCAGCTTAACTCGGGGTCCCTCCTACGAGCAGTACTTC.

J is TRBJ2-3 and V is TRBV7-3; maybe TRBD2 (6 bases). V was cut by 2 bases and J by 6 bases, with 18 bases left in between. The CDR3 runs to 16 residues. Germline V gene sequence: CDR1 SGHTA, CDR2 FQGTGA. CDR3 protein: CASSLLGGSGSDTQYF. The CDR3 coding sequence is TGTGCCAGCAGCTTATTAGGAGGGAGTGGCTCGGATACGCAGTATTTT. Based on the CDR3 plus reference TRBV7-3 and TRBJ2-3, the full variable domain is GAGVSQTPSNKVTEKGKYVELRCDPISGHTALYWYRQSLGQGPEFLIYFQGTGAADDSGLPNDRFFAVRPEGSVSTLKIQRTERGDSAVYLCASSLLGGSGSDTQYFGPGTRLTVL.

This chain connects TRBV29-1 to TRBJ1-2; TRBD1 matches 8 bases. In germline, CDR1 is SQVTM, CDR2 ANQGSEA. J lost 4 bases, V lost 4 bases, and 20 bases had no gene match. This CDR3 is 18 amino acids long. The CDR3 nucleotides read TGCAGCGTTGTTGACGGTCACTCGTCAGGGGGCAGGGGCTATGGCTACACCTTC. As protein: CSVVDGHSSGGRGYGYTF.

This sequence joins TRBV7-9 and TRBJ2-5, with 9 nucleotides matching TRBD1. Germline CDR1 is SEHNR and CDR2 is FQNEAQ (reference sequence). The CDR3 has 14 residues. With V trimmed by 5 bases and J by 5 bases, 6 bases remained unmatched. CDR3 loop: CASSRDRVKETQYF. DNA of the CDR3: TGTGCCAGCAGCCGGGACAGGGTTAAGGAGACCCAGTACTTC.

The chain has TRBV13 and TRBJ2-5; 7 bases map to TRBD2. This CDR3 region has 16 residues. Per germline, CDR1 PRHDT and CDR2 FYEKMQ (reference sequence). V lost 5 bases and J lost 0; bases outside the gene matches: 9. CDR3 in amino acids: CASSVRGTTHQETQYF. The CDR3 nucleotides read TGTGCCAGCAGCGTGCGAGGGACTACCCACCAAGAGACCCAGTACTTC.

This clone was detected only once. This rearrangement joins TRBV19 to TRBJ1-4; no definite D call. V dropped 6 bases and J dropped 5 bases, with 16 bases sitting between them. Germline CDR1 reads LNHDA; CDR2 reads SQIVND (reference sequence). The CDR3 runs 15 residues. CDR3 amino acids: CASRETQPRNEKLFF. CDR3 DNA sequence: TGTGCCAGTAGAGAGACACAACCAAGAAATGAAAAACTGTTTTTT.

The chain has TRBV13 and TRBJ1-1, with D maybe TRBD1 (6 bases). Germline loops: CDR1 PRHDT, CDR2 FYEKMQ (reference sequence). Trimming removed 4 bases from V and 3 bases from J, with 9 bases in between. The CDR3 sequence is 13 residues long. The DNA for the CDR3 is TGTGCCAGCAGCTCAACAGGGTACACTGAAGCTTTCTTT. Its translation is CASSSTGYTEAFF.

This clone was detected only once. V and J are TRBV28 and TRBJ1-3; the match to TRBD1 covers 9 bases. Germline-derived CDR1 and CDR2 are MDHEN and SYDVKM. This CDR3 comprises 16 residues. V shed 5 bases, J shed 6 bases, and the junction held 11 bases outside the gene matches. CDR3 nucleotide sequence: TGTGCCAGCAGTGCTCCGACCGGGACAGGGAAAAACACCATATATTTT. This gives the protein CASSAPTGTGKNTIYF.

The V and J genes are TRBV5-8 and TRBJ1-6; D remains ambiguous. V shed 6 bases and J shed 6 bases, with 13 bases lying between them. The CDR3 spans 14 residues. CDR1 and CDR2 (germline): SGHTS, YDEGEE. The CDR3 DNA reads TGTGCCAGCAACTTACGCGCTACTAATTCACCCCTCCACTTT. It codes for CASNLRATNSPLHF.

The chain uses TRBV19 and TRBJ1-1, with no clear D. Germline V lookup: CDR1 LNHDA, CDR2 SQIVND (reference sequence). Trimming took 3 bases from V and 0 from J, leaving 5 bases between them. The CDR3 loop spans 13 amino acids. CDR3 bases: TGTGCCAGTAGTATGGCGTTGAACACTGAAGCTTTCTTT. It codes for CASSMALNTEAFF.

This sequence joins TRBV12-3 or TRBV12-4 and TRBJ2-2, with D perhaps TRBD1 (5 bases). V lost 6 bases and J lost 7, with 9 bases in between. The CDR3 loop spans 12 amino acids. The CDR3 here is CASSSGHGELFF. The CDR3 region has the DNA TGTGCCAGCAGCTCCGGACACGGGGAGCTGTTTTTT.

The V and J genes are TRBV19 and TRBJ2-7; 9 bases are a match to TRBD1. V gave up 5 bases and J gave up 6 bases; unmatched junction bases: 8. The CDR3 runs to 14 residues. Germline values: CDR1 LNHDA, CDR2 SQIVND (reference sequence). The CDR3 reads CASSSGTGFGEQYF. The CDR3 DNA reads TGTGCCAGTAGTTCCGGGACAGGGTTTGGCGAGCAGTACTTC.